This T cell receptor beta chain was recorded in a study of OX40 agonist ivuxolimab in advanced cancers. About the research overall: The patients' treatment was ivuxolimab, an agonistic anti-OX40 (CD134) antibody.

General study findings and limits: The study observed clonal expansion of CD4+ and CD8+ blood T cells by week 6 at 0.1 to 3.0 mg/kg. In a subset of nonresponders, normalized T-cell clonal expansion was also low.

Regarding this clone: Its antigen is unidentified.

Sequenced by immunoSEQ multiplex PCR; TCRdb stores in-frame clones only, minus some. The sample shows about 70,000 clones, 85% to 90% of them seen only once. Sequenced material: CD4+ or CD8+ T cells sorted from blood, taken in a trial of the OX40 agonist ivuxolimab. This TCR came from an adult with an advanced solid tumor such as melanoma, head and neck, liver or kidney cancer.

The CDR3 DNA follows: TGTGCCAGCAGAACAATAGGGGCCCTGGGGTATGGCTACACCTTC. Translation: CASRTIGALGYGYTF. V gene TRBV6-5 combines with J gene TRBJ1-2; the D gene is possibly TRBD1 (5 bases). CDR1 and CDR2 from the germline V gene are MNHEY and SVGAGI. The V end was cut by 6 bases, the J end by 5 bases, with 19 bases between. The CDR3 runs to 15 residues.